Presented here are 27 T cell receptor beta chains from one specimen sequenced in a study of OX40 agonist ivuxolimab in advanced cancers. The repertoire was sequenced with immunoSEQ multiplex PCR; TCRdb's copy has only in-frame clones and lacks some. Of roughly 58,000 clones in the sample, approximately 90% were seen once. Sequenced material: CD4+ or CD8+ T cells sorted from blood, taken in a trial of the OX40 agonist ivuxolimab. The receptors were sampled from an adult with an advanced solid tumor such as melanoma, head and neck, liver or kidney cancer.

V gene TRBV5-4 combines with J gene TRBJ2-7; TRBD2 matches at 9 bases. This CDR3 region has 16 residues. The V segment lost 4 bases and the J segment 0 bases; nucleotides outside the gene matches: 8. Germline loops: CDR1 SGHNT, CDR2 YYREEE (reference sequence). CDR3 DNA sequence: TGTGCCAGCAGCCGTATTAGCGGGGGTAGCTCCTACGAGCAGTACTTC. This sequence encodes CASSRISGGSSYEQYF.

V and J are TRBV9 and TRBJ1-4; 9 positions match TRBD1. J was trimmed by 4 bases and V by 4 bases; bases with no gene match: 11. Germline V CDR1 and CDR2: SGDLS, YYNGEE. The CDR3 covers 17 residues. CDR3 DNA: TGTGCCAGCAGCCACCGGGACAGGGTGTCTGGTAATGAAAAACTGTTTTTT. Its protein is CASSHRDRVSGNEKLFF.

This chain connects TRBV28 to TRBJ2-5; D is ambiguous. With the DNA end fitting TRBJ2-7 better, the J assignment may be wrong. Germline CDR1 MDHEN, CDR2 SYDVKM. The CDR3 loop spans 13 amino acids. For the CDR3, the DNA is TGTGCCAGCAGTTTAACCGGAAAGGGCGAGCAGTACTTC. It specifies CASSLTGKGEQYF.

V and J are TRBV5-1 and TRBJ1-2; 7 bases agree with TRBD1. The CDR3 contains 18 residues. Germline V CDR1 and CDR2: SGHRS, YFSETQ. V shed 1 base and J 2 bases; nucleotides not matched to a gene: 14. This CDR3 reads CASSLTLPRQGENYGYTF. The CDR3 nucleotides are TGCGCCAGCAGCTTGACCCTCCCACGACAGGGCGAGAACTATGGCTACACCTTC.

The rearrangement joins TRBV5-8 to TRBJ2-7; TRBD1 matches 7 bases. CDR1 and CDR2 from the germline V gene are SGHTS and YDEGEE. The CDR3 sequence is 14 residues long. Trimming took 4 bases from V and 0 from J; bases not matched to a gene: 4. This CDR3 reads CASSPGQDSYEQYF. The CDR3 bases are TGTGCCAGCAGCCCCGGACAGGACTCCTACGAGCAGTACTTC. The full variable domain, with the rest looked up from reference TRBV5-8 and TRBJ2-7, is EAGVTQSPTHLIKTRGQQATLRCSPISGHTSVYWYQQALGLGLQFLLWYDEGEERNRGNFPPRFSGRQFPNYSSELNVNALELEDSALYLCASSPGQDSYEQYFGPGTRLTVT.

This chain links TRBV5-1 with TRBJ2-3; TRBD1 matches 9 bases. Losses at the gene ends were 1 base for V and 6 bases for J; bases not matched to a gene: 3. CDR1 is SGHRS and CDR2 is YFSETQ in the germline V gene. CDR3 length: 14 amino acids. CDR3 residues: CASSLPGQGDTQYF. The DNA of the CDR3 is TGCGCCAGCAGCTTGCCGGGACAGGGTGATACGCAGTATTTT.

Worth noting for this clone: One junction end disagrees with the germline gene, perhaps due to a read error. This chain links TRBV7-7 with TRBJ2-3; 9 nucleotides align to TRBD2. The CDR3 extends over 15 amino acids. Germline V gene lookup returns CDR1 SSHAT and CDR2 FNYEAQ (reference sequence). DNA of the CDR3: TGTGCTAGCAGCTTCCGCGGGGGGGCCGGGGATACGCAGTATTTT. Protein: CASSFRGGAGDTQYF.

The chain carries TRBV6-5 and TRBJ2-7; D is undetermined. Germline CDR1 is MNHEY and CDR2 is SVGAGI. Trimming removed 8 bases at V and 2 bases at J, with 10 bases between. This CDR3 is 12 amino acids long. The CDR3 spells CASGGTPYEQYF. In DNA, the CDR3 is TGTGCCAGCGGCGGAACCCCCTACGAGCAGTACTTC.

The rearrangement links TRBV28 to TRBJ2-7; TRBD2 is a possible D gene (6 bases). Deletions cut 6 bases from V and 5 bases from J, with 20 bases between. The CDR3 totals 15 residues. Germline values: CDR1 MDHEN, CDR2 SYDVKM. CDR3 loop: CASRTPRPGGNEQYF. In DNA form, the CDR3 reads TGTGCCAGCAGAACCCCGAGACCCGGCGGGAACGAGCAGTACTTC.

The chain carries TRBV5-1 and TRBJ2-2; 9 nucleotides match TRBD2. The germline V gene encodes CDR1 SGHRS and CDR2 YFSETQ. The CDR3 is 19 amino acids. Trimming removed 0 bases from V and 4 bases from J; junction bases left unmatched: 13. CDR3 protein: CASSLEGLAPERGTGELFF. DNA of the CDR3: TGCGCCAGCAGCTTGGAAGGACTAGCGCCAGAGAGGGGCACCGGGGAGCTGTTTTTT.

This chain links TRBV6-5 with TRBJ1-1; D remains ambiguous. The CDR3 runs to 14 residues. Germline lookup yields CDR1 MNHEY and CDR2 SVGAGI. Trimming took 6 bases from V and 4 from J, leaving 15 bases between them. CDR3 protein: CASSLSRRVTEAFF. The DNA of the CDR3 is TGTGCCAGCAGCTTAAGCAGACGGGTCACTGAAGCTTTCTTT.

The chain has TRBV28 and TRBJ1-2; D is possibly TRBD1 (5 bases). V was clipped by 5 bases and J by 3 bases, with 16 bases between them. Germline CDR1 reads MDHEN; CDR2 reads SYDVKM. CDR3 length equals 15 residues. CDR3 DNA sequence: TGTGCCAGCAGTCCGGGGTCCGAAGGGGACTATGGCTACACCTTC. As protein: CASSPGSEGDYGYTF.

V usage is TRBV29-1 and J usage is TRBJ1-2; D ambiguous. Trimming took off 5 bases at V and 10 bases at J, with 11 bases between the two ends. The germline gives CDR1 SQVTM, CDR2 ANQGSEA. There are 10 residues in the CDR3. The CDR3 protein is CSVPGTTYTF. The CDR3 nucleotides read TGCAGCGTTCCCGGCACGACCTACACCTTC. The full variable domain, its missing parts supplied by reference TRBV29-1 and TRBJ1-2, is SAVISQKPSRDICQRGTSLTIQCQVDSQVTMMFWYRQQPGQSLTLIATANQGSEATYESGFVIDKFPISRPNLTFSTLTVSNMSPEDSSIYLCSVPGTTYTFGSGTRLTVV.

The chain links TRBV7-9 to TRBJ1-3; D possibly corresponds to TRBD1 (5 bases). The CDR3 loop spans 14 amino acids. Germline-derived CDR1 and CDR2 are SEHNR and FQNEAQ (reference sequence). V was cut by 5 bases and J by 4 bases, with 12 bases left in between. The CDR3 coding sequence is TGTGCCAGCAGCCGTGCAGGGAGCGGAAACACCATATATTTT. Translation gives CASSRAGSGNTIYF.

The rearrangement joins TRBV11-3 to TRBJ1-1; 11 bases map to TRBD1. This CDR3 spans 17 amino acids. The J segment lost 1 base and the V segment lost 5 bases, leaving 9 bases of the junction unmatched. The germline gives CDR1 SGHNT, CDR2 YENEEA. The CDR3 DNA sequence: TGTGCCAGCAGCCCAGGACAGGGGGCGGCCCAGAACACTGAAGCTTTCTTT. Residues: CASSPGQGAAQNTEAFF.

The V call is TRBV5-4, the J call TRBJ2-3; no reliable D call. Germline CDR1 and CDR2: SGHNT and YYREEE (reference sequence). This CDR3 has 14 residues. V lost 0 bases and J 0 bases, leaving 5 bases between the germline ends. Written as DNA, the CDR3 is TGTGCCAGCAGCTTGGCCTGGAGCACAGATACGCAGTATTTT. Translation: CASSLAWSTDTQYF. Supplemented by reference TRBV5-4 and TRBJ2-3, the full variable domain reads ETGVTQSPTHLIKTRGQQVTLRCSSQSGHNTVSWYQQALGQGPQFIFQYYREEENGRGNFPPRFSGLQFPNYSSELNVNALELDDSALYLCASSLAWSTDTQYFGPGTRLTVL.

This chain connects TRBV27 to TRBJ1-3, with D uncertain. The germline V gene has CDR1 MNHEY and CDR2 SMNVEV (reference sequence). This CDR3 contains 15 residues. Deletions cut 5 bases from V and 3 bases from J, with 14 bases between. CDR3 residues: CASSPDGWGGNTIYF. CDR3 bases: TGTGCCAGCAGTCCGGACGGCTGGGGTGGAAACACCATATATTTT.

The V call is TRBV5-1, the J call TRBJ1-3; D remains ambiguous. Trimming removed 0 bases from V and 0 bases from J, with 10 bases in between. Germline CDR1 and CDR2: SGHRS and YFSETQ. The CDR3 totals 16 residues. In nucleotides, the CDR3 is TGCGCCAGCAGCTTGGGGCAGCCGATCTCTGGAAACACCATATATTTT. Translated: CASSLGQPISGNTIYF.

This chain links TRBV9 with TRBJ2-5; 10 bases match TRBD2. This CDR3 contains 20 residues. Trimming removed 0 bases from V and 2 bases from J; junction bases left unmatched: 16. The V gene's germline CDR1 is SGDLS and CDR2 YYNGEE. The CDR3 loop is CASSVGSASGRRWAQETQYF. In DNA form, the CDR3 reads TGTGCCAGCAGCGTAGGGTCGGCTAGCGGGAGACGTTGGGCGCAAGAGACCCAGTACTTC.

The chain uses TRBV4-1 and TRBJ1-5; a possible D gene is TRBD1 (6 bases). CDR3 length equals 14 residues. V was shortened by 2 bases and J by 4 bases, with 9 bases between the two germline ends. From germline, CDR1 is MGHRA and CDR2 YSYEKL. The CDR3 protein is CASSQPDRNQPQHF. The CDR3 DNA reads TGCGCCAGCAGCCAACCCGACAGGAATCAGCCCCAGCATTTT.

J is TRBJ2-7 and V is TRBV19, with TRBD1 matching over 7 bases. The CDR3 runs to 18 residues. Germline CDR1 is LNHDA and CDR2 is SQIVND (reference sequence). Losses at the gene ends were 4 bases for V and 1 base for J; bases not matched to a gene: 16. CDR3 coding DNA: TGTGCCAGTAGTAGAGACACTTCAACAGGGGTTTCGTCCTACGAGCAGTACTTC. Its translation is CASSRDTSTGVSSYEQYF.

The V call is TRBV5-6, the J call TRBJ2-7; 7 bases fit TRBD2. The CDR3 sequence is 13 residues long. The V gene's germline CDR1 is SGHDT and CDR2 YYEEEE. V shed 4 bases, J shed 6 bases, and the junction held 7 bases outside the gene matches. The CDR3 loop is CASSRTRLGEQYF. The CDR3 nucleotides read TGTGCCAGCAGCCGGACTAGACTCGGCGAGCAGTACTTC.

There are a few counts of this clone. The genes are TRBV9 and TRBJ2-5; the match to TRBD1 covers 9 bases. The CDR3 runs 15 residues. Germline V gene lookup returns CDR1 SGDLS and CDR2 YYNGEE. J was trimmed by 5 bases and V by 0 bases; bases with no gene match: 5. The CDR3 sequence is CASSVGGQGTETQYF. As DNA, the CDR3 is TGTGCCAGCAGCGTAGGGGGACAGGGTACCGAGACCCAGTACTTC.

This clone has only a few counts. The chain has TRBV18 and TRBJ2-7; 9 nucleotides match TRBD1. This CDR3 has 15 residues. J was trimmed by 0 bases and V by 3 bases; bases with no gene match: 3. Germline V gene lookup returns CDR1 KGHSH and CDR2 LQKENI. CDR3 DNA: TGTGCCAGCTCACCGGGACAGGGTAACTCCTACGAGCAGTACTTC. Translating gives CASSPGQGNSYEQYF.

This clone has just a few counts. CDR3 amino acids: CSAKTLRTDTQYF. As DNA, the CDR3 is TGCAGCGCCAAGACCTTGCGGACAGATACGCAGTATTTT. The chain has TRBV29-1 and TRBJ2-3, with D unclear. Trimming stripped 7 bases from V and 3 bases from J, with 14 bases between. The CDR3 contains 13 residues. Germline V gene lookup returns CDR1 SQVTM and CDR2 ANQGSEA.

V usage is TRBV4-2 and J usage is TRBJ2-3; 9 bases match TRBD2. The CDR3 has 17 amino acids. The V gene's germline CDR1 is LGHNA and CDR2 YNFKEQ. V lost 0 bases, J lost 1 base, and 5 bases stayed unmatched. For the CDR3, the DNA is TGTGCCAGCAGCCAAGATGTAGCGGGGGCCCGCACAGATACGCAGTATTTT. It encodes CASSQDVAGARTDTQYF.

To note about this clone: The identical CDR3 is also encoded by other nucleotide sequences in the sample. This chain connects TRBV6-1 to TRBJ2-7; D not certain. This CDR3 comprises 10 residues. Trimming cost V 6 bases and J 3 bases, with 3 bases left between them. Germline V gives CDR1 MNHNS, CDR2 SASEGT. Here the CDR3 DNA reads TGTGCCAGCAGGAACTACGAGCAGTACTTC. Encoded protein: CASRNYEQYF.